The rows below give T cell receptor beta chains drawn from one sample of a study of T cell repertoires in ileal Crohn's disease. Data came from immunoSEQ multiplex PCR; TCRdb stores just in-frame clones and leaves some out. The sample holds thousands of clones, 75% to 85% seen once. Sequencing was done on a sample of ileal tissue. All receptors derive from an adult with Crohn's disease. Each CDR3 is given with its conserved first and last residue. The D gene is left open where the match is weak. Clone sizes are given selectively: once, few, many, or a class where the clone is expanded.

CDR3,DNA,V,D,J,size
CASSLGREETQYF,TGCGCCAGCAGCTTGGGCAGGGAAGAGACCCAGTACTTC,TRBV5-1,NA,TRBJ2-5,NA
CASSNGGGLNTEAFF,TGTGCCAGTAGTAACGGAGGCGGCCTGAACACTGAAGCTTTCTTT,TRBV19,NA,TRBJ1-1,NA
CASSPLAGVGYNEQFF,TGTGCCAGCAGCCCATTAGCGGGAGTTGGTTACAATGAGCAGTTCTTC,TRBV7-6,TRBD2,TRBJ2-1,NA
CASSQILGRPGANEQFF,TGTGCCAGCAGCCAAATCCTCGGGAGGCCTGGGGCCAATGAGCAGTTCTTC,TRBV11-2,TRBD2,TRBJ2-1,NA
CASSLGHRNEKLFF,TGCGCCAGCAGCTTGGGACATAGAAATGAAAAACTGTTTTTT,TRBV5-1,NA,TRBJ1-4,NA
CASSASGALGEQYF,TGCGCCAGCAGCGCTAGCGGGGCCCTCGGAGAGCAGTACTTC,TRBV5-1,TRBD2,TRBJ2-7,once
CAWSVNTGTDTQYF,TGTGCCTGGAGTGTAAATACAGGGACAGATACGCAGTATTTT,TRBV30,NA,TRBJ2-3,NA
CASSIQGLAGDEQYF,TGCGCCAGCAGCATACAGGGACTAGCGGGAGACGAGCAGTACTTC,TRBV5-1,TRBD2,TRBJ2-7,NA
CASSLYPGQFKQYF,TGTGCCAGCAGTTTATACCCAGGGCAGTTCAAGCAGTACTTC,TRBV27,NA,TRBJ2-7,NA
CASSSRAGVAYEQYF,TGTGCCAGCAGTAGTCGGGCAGGGGTTGCCTACGAGCAGTACTTC,TRBV25-1,NA,TRBJ2-7,few
CAWRPPGGGYTF,TGTGCCTGGAGGCCCCCCGGCGGCGGCTACACCTTC,TRBV30,NA,TRBJ1-2,NA
CASSLDYYYEQYF,TGTGCCAGCAGCTTAGACTACTACTACGAGCAGTACTTC,TRBV7-6,NA,TRBJ2-7,NA
CASSHGQNTGELFF,TGCGCCAGCAGCCACGGACAGAACACCGGGGAGCTGTTTTTT,TRBV4-1,NA,TRBJ2-2,NA
CASSGGQDHYGYTF,TGTGCCAGCAGTGGCGGACAGGACCACTATGGCTACACCTTC,TRBV25-1,TRBD1,TRBJ1-2,NA
CASSETGQGTWELFF,TGTGCCAGCAGTGAAACGGGACAGGGTACCTGGGAGCTGTTTTTT,TRBV2,TRBD1,TRBJ2-2,NA
CASSAAQGSRNEQFF,TGTGCCAGCAGTGCGGCACAGGGGAGTCGCAATGAGCAGTTCTTC,TRBV2,TRBD1,TRBJ2-1,NA
CASSHRTGENQPQHF,TGTGCCAGCAGTCACCGGACAGGGGAGAATCAGCCCCAGCATTTT,TRBV27,TRBD1,TRBJ1-5,NA
CASSLASGMEKLFF,TGTGCCAGCAGCTTAGCCTCAGGGATGGAAAAACTGTTTTTT,TRBV7-9,NA,TRBJ1-4,NA
CASSARDYETVETQYF,TGTGCCAGCAGCGCCCGGGACTACGAAACGGTGGAGACCCAGTACTTC,TRBV7-9,TRBD2,TRBJ2-5,NA
CSVGQGATQPQHF,TGCAGCGTTGGACAGGGGGCGACTCAGCCCCAGCATTTT,TRBV29-1,TRBD1,TRBJ1-5,NA
CAWKASGYEQYF,TGTGCCTGGAAGGCTAGCGGCTACGAGCAGTACTTC,TRBV30,TRBD2,TRBJ2-7,NA
CASSSGTERNEQFF,TGTGCCAGCAGCTCCGGGACAGAACGCAATGAGCAGTTCTTC,TRBV11-3,TRBD1,TRBJ2-1,few
CASSLLERYNEQFF,TGCGCCAGCAGCTTGCTAGAGAGGTACAATGAGCAGTTCTTC,TRBV5-1,NA,TRBJ2-1,NA
CASSLLAGDSYEQYF,TGTGCCAGCAGCTTATTAGCGGGGGACTCCTACGAGCAGTACTTC,TRBV11-2,TRBD2,TRBJ2-7,NA
CASSYSGLAGETQYF,TGTGCCAGCAGTTACTCGGGACTAGCGGGAGAGACCCAGTACTTC,TRBV6-8,TRBD2,TRBJ2-5,NA
CATSRNLAGGLYEQYF,TGTGCCACCAGCAGAAACTTAGCGGGAGGTCTGTACGAGCAGTACTTC,TRBV15,TRBD2,TRBJ2-7,NA